The T cell receptor (beta chain) described here comes from a study of beta chain features in type 1 diabetes. Study-wide results and caveats: Shortening of TCRB CDR3s, moderate but significant, appeared in all four CD4+ subsets of Type 1 diabetes patients.

The germline CDR1 and CDR2 sequences are SGDLS and YYNGEE. This CDR3 comprises 15 residues. Trimming shortened V by 3 bases and J by 2 bases, and 12 bases separated the two germline ends. This clone was observed a few times. Its specificity is unknown. Stem cell-like memory, regulatory, central memory and naive CD4+ cells were sorted via CD45RO/CCR7/CD25/CD127/CD95/CD27. As every portion of the isolated RNA was reverse transcribed, the sequencing read expressed TCRB transcripts. Data came from immunoSEQ multiplex PCR; TCRdb stores just in-frame clones and leaves some out. The repertoire has a few hundred thousand clones, roughly 13% of them found once; the top ten carry about 0.016%.

This TCR derives from a woman in her late teens or twenties with type 1 diabetes. The material sequenced was naive CD4+ T cells from blood. This chain links TRBV9 with TRBJ2-1; the D gene is possibly TRBD2 (6 bases). The CDR3 bases are TGTGCCAGCAGCGGGCCGGGGACTGCCTACAATGAGCAGTTCTTC. Translation: CASSGPGTAYNEQFF.